The 6 T cell receptor beta chains below all came from one sample that was sequenced in a study of shared clonotypes between healthy human individuals. Measured with immunoSEQ multiplex PCR; TCRdb has only the in-frame clones, and not every one. The data contain about 2 million clones, roughly 96% of them singletons. The material sequenced was naive CD4+ T cells sorted from blood. Subset noted: CD45RA+ positively selected. Receptor source: a man aged 18 to 30 in good health.

This sequence joins TRBV28 and TRBJ2-5, with no clear D. Germline V gives CDR1 MDHEN, CDR2 SYDVKM. Trimming took off 4 bases at V and 3 bases at J, with 12 bases between the two ends. The CDR3 runs to 14 residues. The CDR3: CASSSPVWEETQYF. The CDR3 nucleotides are TGTGCCAGCAGTTCACCCGTGTGGGAAGAGACCCAGTACTTC. The entire variable domain, with the rest obtained from reference TRBV28 and TRBJ2-5, is as follows: DVKVTQSSRYLVKRTGEKVFLECVQDMDHENMFWYRQDPGLGLRLIYFSYDVKMKEKGDIPEGYSVSREKKERFSLILESASTNQTSMYLCASSSPVWEETQYFGPGTRLLVL.

Comments on this clone: Germline and junction disagree at one end, which may indicate a read error. The V call is TRBV18, the J call TRBJ2-5; 10 bases fit TRBD1. The CDR3 runs 14 residues. Germline V gene sequence: CDR1 KGHSH, CDR2 LQKENI. The CDR3 region has the DNA TGTGCCAGCTCACGACAGGGGGCTAAAGAGACTCAGTACTTC. Translating it yields CASSRQGAKETQYF. The full variable domain, in which reference TRBV18 and TRBJ2-5 provide the parts outside the CDR3, is NAGVMQNPRHLVRRRGQEARLRCSPMKGHSHVYWYRQLPEEGLKFMVYLQKENIIDESGMPKERFSAEFPKEGPSILRIQQVVRGDSAAYFCASSRQGAKETQYFGPGTRLLVL.

This chain connects TRBV5-1 to TRBJ2-1; perhaps TRBD1 as D (5 bases). Trimming cost V 4 bases and J 6 bases, with 8 bases left between them. Germline V CDR1 and CDR2: SGHRS, YFSETQ. This CDR3 is 12 amino acids long. CDR3 loop: CASSDDSNEQFF. CDR3 DNA sequence: TGCGCCAGCAGCGATGACAGCAATGAGCAGTTCTTC.

V gene TRBV6-1 combines with J gene TRBJ2-7, with 9 nucleotides matching TRBD2. Germline V gene data show CDR1 as MNHNS and CDR2 as SASEGT. J gave up 9 bases and V 2 bases, and 11 bases lay outside the gene matches. CDR3 length equals 15 residues. As DNA, the CDR3 is TGTGCCAGCAGTGAACGGAGCGGGGGGTTGGGCGCGCAGTACTTC. Its protein product is CASSERSGGLGAQYF.

The gene calls are TRBV6-5 and TRBJ1-6, with TRBD1 identical over 7 bases. CDR1 and CDR2 from the germline V gene are MNHEY and SVGAGI. V gave up 6 bases and J gave up 10 bases; unmatched junction bases: 9. This CDR3 region has 14 residues. As DNA, the CDR3 is TGTGCCAGCAGGGACAGACAGGGCTTATCACCCCTCCACTTT. Its translation: CASRDRQGLSPLHF.

The sample holds one count of this clone. The CDR3 spells CASSQLFGTDTQYF. The CDR3 region has the DNA TGTGCCAGCAGTCAATTATTCGGCACAGATACGCAGTATTTT. V gene TRBV6-1 combines with J gene TRBJ2-3; D is unclear. V lost 5 bases to trimming and J lost 1 base, with 10 bases between them. This CDR3 has 14 residues. Germline values: CDR1 MNHNS, CDR2 SASEGT.